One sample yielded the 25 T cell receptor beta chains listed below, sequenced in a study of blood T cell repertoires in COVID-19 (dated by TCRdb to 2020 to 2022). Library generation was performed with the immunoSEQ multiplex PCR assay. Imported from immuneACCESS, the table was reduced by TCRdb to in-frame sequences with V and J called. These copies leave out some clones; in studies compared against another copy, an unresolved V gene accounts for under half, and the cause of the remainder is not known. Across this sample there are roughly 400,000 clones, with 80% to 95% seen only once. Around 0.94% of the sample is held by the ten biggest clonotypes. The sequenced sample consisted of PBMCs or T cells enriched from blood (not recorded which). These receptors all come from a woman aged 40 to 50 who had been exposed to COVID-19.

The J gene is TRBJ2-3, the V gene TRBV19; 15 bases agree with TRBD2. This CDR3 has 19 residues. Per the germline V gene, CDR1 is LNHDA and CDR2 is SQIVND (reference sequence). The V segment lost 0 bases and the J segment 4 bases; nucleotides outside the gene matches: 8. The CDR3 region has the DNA TGTGCCAGTAGTATAGATCTCGGACTAGCGGGAGGGCAGGCAGATACGCAGTATTTT. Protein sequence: CASSIDLGLAGGQADTQYF.

The CDR3: CASSLRTSSDTQYF. The CDR3 nucleotides are TGTGCCAGCAGCCTTAGGACTAGTTCAGATACGCAGTATTTT. This chain joins TRBV3-1 (or the pseudogene TRBV3-2) and TRBJ2-3; 7 nucleotides line up with TRBD2. Per the germline V gene, CDR1 is LGHDT and CDR2 is YNNKEL (reference sequence). This CDR3 is 14 amino acids long. The V gene end was trimmed by 4 bases and the J gene end by 4 bases; junction bases not matched to a gene: 5.

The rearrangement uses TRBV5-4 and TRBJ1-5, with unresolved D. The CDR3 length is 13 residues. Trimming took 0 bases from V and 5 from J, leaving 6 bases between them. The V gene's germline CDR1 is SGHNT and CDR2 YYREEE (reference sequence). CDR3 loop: CASSLGRDQPQHF. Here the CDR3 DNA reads TGTGCCAGCAGCTTGGGGAGGGATCAGCCCCAGCATTTT.

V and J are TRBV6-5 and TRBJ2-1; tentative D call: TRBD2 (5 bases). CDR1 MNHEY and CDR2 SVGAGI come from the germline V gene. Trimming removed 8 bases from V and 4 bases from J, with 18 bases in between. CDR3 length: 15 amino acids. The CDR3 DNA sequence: TGTGCCAGCCTCCTAAGCGGCATTCTTTACAATGAGCAGTTCTTC. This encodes CASLLSGILYNEQFF.

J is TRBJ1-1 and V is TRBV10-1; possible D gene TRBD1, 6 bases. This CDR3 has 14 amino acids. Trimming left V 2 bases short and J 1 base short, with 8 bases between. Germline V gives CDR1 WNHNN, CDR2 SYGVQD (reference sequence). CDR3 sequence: CASSEVRGNTEAFF. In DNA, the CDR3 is TGCGCCAGCAGTGAGGTCAGGGGGAACACTGAAGCTTTCTTT.

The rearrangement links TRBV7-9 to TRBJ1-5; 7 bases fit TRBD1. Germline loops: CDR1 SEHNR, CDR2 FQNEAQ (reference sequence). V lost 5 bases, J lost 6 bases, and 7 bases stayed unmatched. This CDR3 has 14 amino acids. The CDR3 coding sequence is TGTGCCAGCAGCGAGACAGGGTATGGTCAGCCCCAGCATTTT. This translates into CASSETGYGQPQHF.

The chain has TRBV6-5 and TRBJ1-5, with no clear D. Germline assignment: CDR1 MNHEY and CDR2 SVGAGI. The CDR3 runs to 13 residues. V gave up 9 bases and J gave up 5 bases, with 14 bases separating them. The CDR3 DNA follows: TGTGCCAGTTCTCCAGGTTTTTATCAGCCCCAGCATTTT. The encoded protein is CASSPGFYQPQHF.

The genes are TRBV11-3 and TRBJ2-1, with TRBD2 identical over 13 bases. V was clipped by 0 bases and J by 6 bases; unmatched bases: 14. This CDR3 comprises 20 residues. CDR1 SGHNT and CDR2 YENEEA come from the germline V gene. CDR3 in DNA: TGTGCCAGCAGCTTAGATCGGACGGGACTAGCGGGGAGACCCTCCAATGAGCAGTTCTTC. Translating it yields CASSLDRTGLAGRPSNEQFF.

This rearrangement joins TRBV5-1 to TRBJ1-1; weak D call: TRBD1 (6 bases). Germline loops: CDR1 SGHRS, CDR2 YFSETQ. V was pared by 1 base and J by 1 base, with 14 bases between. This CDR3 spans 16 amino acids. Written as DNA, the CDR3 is TGCGCCAGCAGCTTGAGCACAGGGCAGGGGAACACTGAAGCTTTCTTT. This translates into CASSLSTGQGNTEAFF.

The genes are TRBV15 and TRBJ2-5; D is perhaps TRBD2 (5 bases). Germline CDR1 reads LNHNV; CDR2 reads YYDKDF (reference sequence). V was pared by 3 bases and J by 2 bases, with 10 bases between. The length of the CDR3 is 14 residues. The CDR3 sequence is CATSSRLAQETQYF. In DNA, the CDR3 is TGTGCCACCAGCAGTCGGCTAGCACAAGAGACCCAGTACTTC.

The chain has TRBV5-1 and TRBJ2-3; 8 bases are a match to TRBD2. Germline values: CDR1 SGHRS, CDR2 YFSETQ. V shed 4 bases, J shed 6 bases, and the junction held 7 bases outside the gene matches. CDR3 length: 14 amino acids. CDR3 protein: CASSGSGRSDTQYF. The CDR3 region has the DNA TGCGCCAGCAGCGGAAGCGGGAGAAGCGATACGCAGTATTTT.

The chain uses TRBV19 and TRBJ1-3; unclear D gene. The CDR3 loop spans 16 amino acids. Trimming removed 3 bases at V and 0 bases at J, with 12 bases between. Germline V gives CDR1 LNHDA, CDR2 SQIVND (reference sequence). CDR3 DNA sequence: TGTGCCAGTAGTATGGGAGGGCATCTCTCTGGAAACACCATATATTTT. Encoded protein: CASSMGGHLSGNTIYF.

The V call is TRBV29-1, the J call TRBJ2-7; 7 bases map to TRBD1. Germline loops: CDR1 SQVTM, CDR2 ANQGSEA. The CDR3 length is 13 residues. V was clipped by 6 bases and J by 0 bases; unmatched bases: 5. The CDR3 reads CSVTDRSSYEQYF. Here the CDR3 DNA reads TGCAGCGTGACGGACAGGTCCTCCTACGAGCAGTACTTC.

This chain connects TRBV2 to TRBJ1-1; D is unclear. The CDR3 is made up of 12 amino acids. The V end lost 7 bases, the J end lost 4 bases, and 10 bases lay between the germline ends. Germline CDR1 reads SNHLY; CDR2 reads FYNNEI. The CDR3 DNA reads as TGTGCCAGCAAGCCCGGAGGCACTGAAGCTTTCTTT. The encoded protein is CASKPGGTEAFF.

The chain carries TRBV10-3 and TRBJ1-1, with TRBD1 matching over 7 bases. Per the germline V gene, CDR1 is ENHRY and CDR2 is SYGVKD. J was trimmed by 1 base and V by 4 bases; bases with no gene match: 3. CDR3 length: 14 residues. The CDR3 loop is CAISVRQGNTEAFF. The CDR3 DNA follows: TGTGCCATCAGTGTAAGACAGGGGAACACTGAAGCTTTCTTT.

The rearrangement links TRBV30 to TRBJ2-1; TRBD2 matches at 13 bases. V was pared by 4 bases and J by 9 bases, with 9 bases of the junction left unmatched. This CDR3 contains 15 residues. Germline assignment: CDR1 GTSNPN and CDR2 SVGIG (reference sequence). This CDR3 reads CAWTVLAGGPGEQFF. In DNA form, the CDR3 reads TGTGCCTGGACCGTACTAGCGGGAGGGCCGGGTGAGCAGTTCTTC.

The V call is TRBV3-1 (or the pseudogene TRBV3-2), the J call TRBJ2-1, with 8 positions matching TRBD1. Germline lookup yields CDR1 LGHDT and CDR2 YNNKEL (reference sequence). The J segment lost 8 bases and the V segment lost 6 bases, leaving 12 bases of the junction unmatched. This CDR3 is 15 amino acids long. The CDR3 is CASSPAILTGDEQFF. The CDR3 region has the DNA TGTGCCAGCAGTCCTGCAATACTGACAGGGGATGAGCAGTTCTTC.

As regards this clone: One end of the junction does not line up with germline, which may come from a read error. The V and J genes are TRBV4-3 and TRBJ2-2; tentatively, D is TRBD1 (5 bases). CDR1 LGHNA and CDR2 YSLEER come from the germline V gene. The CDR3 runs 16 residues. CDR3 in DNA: TGCGCCAGCAGCCAAGGGTTAGGGGCGAAGACCGGGGAGCTGTTTTTT. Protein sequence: CASSQGLGAKTGELFF.

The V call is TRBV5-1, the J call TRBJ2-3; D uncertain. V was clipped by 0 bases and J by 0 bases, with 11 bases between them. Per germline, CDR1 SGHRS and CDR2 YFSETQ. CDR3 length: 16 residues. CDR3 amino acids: CASSLGTLTSTDTQYF. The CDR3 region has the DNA TGCGCCAGCAGCTTGGGTACCCTTACTAGCACAGATACGCAGTATTTT.

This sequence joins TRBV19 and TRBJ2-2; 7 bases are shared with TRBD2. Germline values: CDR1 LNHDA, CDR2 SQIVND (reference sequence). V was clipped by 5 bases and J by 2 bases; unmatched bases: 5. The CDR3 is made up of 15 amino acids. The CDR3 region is CASSGGLSNTGELFF. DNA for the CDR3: TGTGCCAGTAGTGGGGGACTATCCAACACCGGGGAGCTGTTTTTT.

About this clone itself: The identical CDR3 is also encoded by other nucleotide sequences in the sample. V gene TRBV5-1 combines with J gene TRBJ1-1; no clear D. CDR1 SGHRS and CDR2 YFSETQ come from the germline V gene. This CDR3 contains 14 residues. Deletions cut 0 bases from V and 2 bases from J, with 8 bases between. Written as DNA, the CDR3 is TGCGCCAGCAGCTTGGGTGCAGGCAACACTGAAGCTTTCTTT. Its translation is CASSLGAGNTEAFF.

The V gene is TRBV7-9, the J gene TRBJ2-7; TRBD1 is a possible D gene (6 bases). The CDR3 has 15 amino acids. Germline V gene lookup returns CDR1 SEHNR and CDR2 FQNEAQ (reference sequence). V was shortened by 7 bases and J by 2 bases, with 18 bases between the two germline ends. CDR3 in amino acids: CASTPEQGTTYEQYF. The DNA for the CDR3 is TGTGCCAGCACCCCGGAACAGGGTACGACCTACGAGCAGTACTTC.

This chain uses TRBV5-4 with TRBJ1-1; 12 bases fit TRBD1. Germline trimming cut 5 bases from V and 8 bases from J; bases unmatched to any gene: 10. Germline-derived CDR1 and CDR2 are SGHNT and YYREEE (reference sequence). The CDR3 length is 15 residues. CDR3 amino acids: CASRSGTGGVREAFF. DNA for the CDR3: TGTGCCAGCAGGTCCGGGACAGGGGGCGTTCGGGAAGCTTTCTTT.

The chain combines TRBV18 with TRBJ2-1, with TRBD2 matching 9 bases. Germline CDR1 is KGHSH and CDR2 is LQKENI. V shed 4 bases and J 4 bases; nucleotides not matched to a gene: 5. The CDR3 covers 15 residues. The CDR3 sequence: CASSQTSGLYNEQFF. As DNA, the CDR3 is TGTGCCAGCTCACAGACTAGCGGTCTTTACAATGAGCAGTTCTTC.

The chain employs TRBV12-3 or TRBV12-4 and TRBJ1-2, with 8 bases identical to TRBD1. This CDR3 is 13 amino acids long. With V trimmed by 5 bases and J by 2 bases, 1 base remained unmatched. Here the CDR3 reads CASSGTGNYGYTF. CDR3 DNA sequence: TGTGCCAGCAGTGGGACAGGCAACTATGGCTACACCTTC.